This record looks at one TCR beta chain sequence and its context. TCRdb redid the calling of the 5' RACE reads with MiXCR, one entry per CDR3 protein. The data hold under 70,000 distinct CDR3 sequences, with about a fifth observed a single time. The germline V gene has CDR1 MDHEN and CDR2 SYDVKM. The CDR3 is 15 residues long. The ends were cut back, 6 bases at V and 5 bases at J, with 19 bases in the middle. This record belongs to a study of HIV-infected patients and healthy controls. Sample: CD4+ T cells from blood. This clonotype originated in a human donor in good health. This rearrangement joins TRBV28 to TRBJ1-1; D might be TRBD1 (5 bases). CDR3 DNA sequence: TGTGCCAGCAGCCTAGCCGGGACTTTCCGAACTGAAGCTTTCTTT. It is translated as CASSLAGTFRTEAFF.